This T cell receptor (beta chain) is drawn from a study of CD8 T cells in Susac syndrome (dated by TCRdb to about 2019). Some background on the complete study: The study used repertoire sequencing to test whether antigen drove CD8+ T cell activation and differentiation in Susac syndrome. The clonality of the CD8+ T cell repertoire was compared across 12 healthy donors, around 14 Susac syndrome patients and under 17 multiple sclerosis patients.

High-throughput TCR beta sequencing profiled peripheral blood CD8+ and CD4+ T cells from healthy donors, Susac syndrome patients and multiple sclerosis patients. Treatment-naive patients with stable or active relapsing-remitting disease fulfilling revised McDonald criteria were used as multiple sclerosis controls. Bulk CD8+ and CD4+ T cells were purified magnetically by negative isolation, whereas CD8+ TEMRA cells were enriched by FACS. Blood was collected in EDTA tubes and processed within 24 hours, with PBMCs isolated through density gradient centrifugation. PBMCs intended for TCR sequencing were cryopreserved in liquid nitrogen and were subsequently thawed in a 37 degrees C water bath. Purity of sorted or isolated CD4+, CD8+ and CD8+ TEMRA cells was at least 90%. Regarding this clonotype: The antigen it recognizes is unknown. One base away there is no much larger clone; base qualities are not given.

General findings and caveats noted by the study authors: The number of individuals in the TCR sequencing and HLA analysis was recognized as being relatively small.

RNA was extracted using the RNeasy kit, and roughly 0.5 to 1 microgram was reverse transcribed with random hexamers. The immunoSEQ multiplex PCR assay, which covers 54 Vbeta and 13 Jbeta segments, was used to amplify TCR beta CDR3 regions. To correct PCR amplification bias, a synthetic template baseline was used for both primer optimization and computational correction. As for the original processing: Only productive sequences were kept, with reads annotated to V, D and J genes according to IMGT and analyzed in immunoSEQ Analyzer. Clonality was calculated as one minus the Shannon entropy normalized by log2 of the number of productive unique sequences. For each patient and control, public and private clones were evaluated within the 100 most prevalent clones. A clone was defined as Susac-specific if it was absent from the healthy and MS cohorts, from more than 850 published viral clones and from other ImmuneACCESS disease sequences. The public reads were reprocessed in TCRdb via fastp at Q25 and MiXCR, keeping in-frame beta chains. Identical CDR3 proteins give one entry, which carries the most common genes and DNA. These V and J calls originate from TCRdb's pipeline instead of the authors' own analysis. The sample table holds about 150,000 distinct CDR3 sequences, of which about 94% were seen once. The top ten hold roughly 0.21% of the sample.

Here V drops 5 bases and J drops 5 bases, and the junction holds 12 bases not matched to any gene. The CDR3 contains 16 residues, cysteine and phenylalanine counted. Here the CDR3 DNA is all that survives: 48 bases in frame from base 1. Reading the germline V gene gives CDR1 SGHTA and CDR2 FQGNSA. Sequencing was performed on CD8+ T cells from PBMCs. The chain is assembled from TRBV7-2 and TRBJ1-2; 9 of the junction bases match TRBD1. The TCR comes from a human donor with multiple sclerosis. For the CDR3, the sequence is CASSRPRQGVGYGYTF. DNA sequence: TGTGCCAGCAGCCGCCCTCGACAGGGGGTGGGTTATGGCTACACCTTC.